This T cell receptor (beta chain) was captured by sequencing in a study of CD8 T cells in ankylosing spondylitis. TCRdb itself ran the 5' RACE reads through MiXCR, one entry per CDR3 protein. The top ten clones hold roughly 13% of a sample with approximately 350,000 distinct CDR3 sequences, 20% to 25% of them seen once. Germline V lookup: CDR1 SGHTS, CDR2 YDEGEE. This CDR3 spans 16 amino acids. V shed 7 bases and J shed 2 bases, with 20 bases lying between them. This receptor was identified in a male donor with ankylosing spondylitis or in good health (not recorded which). The chain has TRBV5-8 and TRBJ2-3; D possibly matches TRBD1 or TRBD2 (6 bases each). The sequencing sample was made of blood, either unsorted or a sorted T cell fraction (not recorded which). CDR3 sequence: CASPGAGEDLTDTQYF. Written as DNA, the CDR3 is TGTGCCAGCCCTGGGGCAGGGGAGGACCTCACAGATACGCAGTATTTT.